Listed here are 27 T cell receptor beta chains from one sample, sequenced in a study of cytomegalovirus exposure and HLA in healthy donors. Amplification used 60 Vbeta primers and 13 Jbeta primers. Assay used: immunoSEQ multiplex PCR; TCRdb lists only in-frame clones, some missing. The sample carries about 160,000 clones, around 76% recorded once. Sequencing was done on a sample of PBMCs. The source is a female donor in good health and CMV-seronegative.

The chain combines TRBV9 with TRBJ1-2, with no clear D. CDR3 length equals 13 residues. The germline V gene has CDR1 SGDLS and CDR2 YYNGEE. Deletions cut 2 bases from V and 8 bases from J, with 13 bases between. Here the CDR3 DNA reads TGTGCCAGCAGCGTCGGGGTCACAGACGGCTACACCTTC. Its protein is CASSVGVTDGYTF.

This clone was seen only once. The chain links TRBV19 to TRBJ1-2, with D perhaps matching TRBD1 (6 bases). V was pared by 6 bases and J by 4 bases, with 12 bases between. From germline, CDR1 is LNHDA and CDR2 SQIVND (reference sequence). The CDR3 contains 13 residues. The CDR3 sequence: CASSPRGIYGYTF. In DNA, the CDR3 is TGTGCCAGTAGCCCCAGGGGTATCTATGGCTACACCTTC.

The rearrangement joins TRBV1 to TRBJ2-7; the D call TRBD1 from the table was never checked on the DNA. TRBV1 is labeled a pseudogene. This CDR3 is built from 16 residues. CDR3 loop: CTSSQVRGGNTYEQYF. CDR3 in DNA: TGCACCAGCAGCCAAGTTCGAGGGGGCAATACCTACGAGCAGTACTTC.

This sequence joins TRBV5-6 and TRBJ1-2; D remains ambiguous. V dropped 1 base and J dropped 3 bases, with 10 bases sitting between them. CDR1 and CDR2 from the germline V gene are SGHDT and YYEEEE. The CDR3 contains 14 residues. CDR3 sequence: CASSLQVVDYGYTF. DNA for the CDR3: TGTGCCAGCAGCTTGCAGGTGGTCGACTATGGCTACACCTTC.

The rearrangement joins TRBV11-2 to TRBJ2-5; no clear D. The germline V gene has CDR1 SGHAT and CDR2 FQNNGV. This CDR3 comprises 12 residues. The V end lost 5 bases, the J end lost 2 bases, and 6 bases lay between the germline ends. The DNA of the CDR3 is TGTGCCAGCAGCCACTGGCAAGAGACCCAGTACTTC. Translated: CASSHWQETQYF. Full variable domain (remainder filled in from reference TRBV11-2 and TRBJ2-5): EAGVAQSPRYKIIEKRQSVAFWCNPISGHATLYWYQQILGQGPKLLIQFQNNGVVDDSQLPKDRFSAERLKGVDSTLKIQPAKLEDSAVYLCASSHWQETQYFGPGTRLLVL.

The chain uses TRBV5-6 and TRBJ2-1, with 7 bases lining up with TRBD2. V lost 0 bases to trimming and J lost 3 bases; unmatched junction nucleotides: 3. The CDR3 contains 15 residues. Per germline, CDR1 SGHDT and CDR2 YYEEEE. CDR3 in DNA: TGTGCCAGCAGCTTGGGGACGGGGGGCTACAATGAGCAGTTCTTC. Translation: CASSLGTGGYNEQFF. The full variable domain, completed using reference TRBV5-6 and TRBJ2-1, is DAGVTQSPTHLIKTRGQQVTLRCSPKSGHDTVSWYQQALGQGPQFIFQYYEEEERQRGNFPDRFSGHQFPNYSSELNVNALLLGDSALYLCASSLGTGGYNEQFFGPGTRLTVL.

The CDR3 sequence is CASSRGHTEQFF. The DNA for the CDR3 is TGTGCCAGCAGCCGCGGGCACACTGAGCAGTTCTTC. The chain uses TRBV11-2 and TRBJ2-1; D perhaps matches TRBD2 (5 bases). The ends were cut back, 5 bases at V and 9 bases at J, with 11 bases in the middle. Germline lookup yields CDR1 SGHAT and CDR2 FQNNGV. This CDR3 has 12 amino acids.

The DNA for the CDR3 is TGTGCCAGTAAGCAGGGGACAGGGTCCTACGAGCAGTACTTC. It specifies CASKQGTGSYEQYF. The chain uses TRBV19 and TRBJ2-7; 9 nucleotides agree with TRBD1. V trimming: 7 bases; J trimming: 1 base; junction bases outside the gene matches: 5. The CDR3 loop spans 14 amino acids. Germline-derived CDR1 and CDR2 are LNHDA and SQIVND (reference sequence). The variable domain in full, with the rest retrieved from reference TRBV19 and TRBJ2-7, is DGGITQSPKYLFRKEGQNVTLSCEQNLNHDAMYWYRQDPGQGLRLIYYSQIVNDFQKGDIAEGYSVSREKKESFPLTVTSAQKNPTAFYLCASKQGTGSYEQYFGPGTRLTVT.

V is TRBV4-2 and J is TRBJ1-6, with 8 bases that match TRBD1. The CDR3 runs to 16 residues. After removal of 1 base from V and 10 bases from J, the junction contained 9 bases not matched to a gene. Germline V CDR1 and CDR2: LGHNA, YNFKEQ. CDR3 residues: CASSQVAGQGRSPLHF. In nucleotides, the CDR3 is TGTGCCAGCAGCCAAGTGGCTGGACAGGGTAGGTCACCCCTCCACTTT.

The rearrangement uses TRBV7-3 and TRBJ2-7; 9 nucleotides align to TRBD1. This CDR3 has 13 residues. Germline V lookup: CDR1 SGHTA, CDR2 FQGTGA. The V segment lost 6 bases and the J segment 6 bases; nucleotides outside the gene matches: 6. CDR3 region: CASRRDRDGEQYF. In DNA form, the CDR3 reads TGTGCCAGCAGACGGGACAGGGATGGCGAGCAGTACTTC. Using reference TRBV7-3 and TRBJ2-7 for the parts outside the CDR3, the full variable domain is GAGVSQTPSNKVTEKGKYVELRCDPISGHTALYWYRQSLGQGPEFLIYFQGTGAADDSGLPNDRFFAVRPEGSVSTLKIQRTERGDSAVYLCASRRDRDGEQYFGPGTRLTVT.

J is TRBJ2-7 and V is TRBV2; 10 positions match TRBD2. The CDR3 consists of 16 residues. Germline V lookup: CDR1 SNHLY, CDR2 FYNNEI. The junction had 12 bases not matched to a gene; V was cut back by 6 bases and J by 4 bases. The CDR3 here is CASRETRASGSYEQYF. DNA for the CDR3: TGTGCCAGCAGGGAGACCCGGGCTAGCGGGAGTTACGAGCAGTACTTC.

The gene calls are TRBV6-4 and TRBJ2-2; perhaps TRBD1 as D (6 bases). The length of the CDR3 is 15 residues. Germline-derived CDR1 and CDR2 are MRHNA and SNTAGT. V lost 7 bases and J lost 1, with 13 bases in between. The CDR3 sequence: CASTGRGRNTGELFF. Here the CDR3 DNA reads TGTGCCAGCACCGGTAGGGGGAGGAACACCGGGGAGCTGTTTTTT.

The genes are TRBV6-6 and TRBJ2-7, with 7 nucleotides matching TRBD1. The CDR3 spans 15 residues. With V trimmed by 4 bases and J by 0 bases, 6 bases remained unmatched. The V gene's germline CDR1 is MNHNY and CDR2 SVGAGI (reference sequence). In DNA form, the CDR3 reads TGTGCCAGCAGTTTCCGGGACAGACCCTCCTACGAGCAGTACTTC. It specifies CASSFRDRPSYEQYF.

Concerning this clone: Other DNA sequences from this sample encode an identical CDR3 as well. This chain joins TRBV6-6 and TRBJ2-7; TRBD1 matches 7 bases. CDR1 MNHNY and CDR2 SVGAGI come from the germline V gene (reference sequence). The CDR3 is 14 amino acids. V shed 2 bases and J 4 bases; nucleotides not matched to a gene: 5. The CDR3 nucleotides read TGTGCCAGCAGTTACCCCGGGACAGCATACGAGCAGTACTTC. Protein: CASSYPGTAYEQYF.

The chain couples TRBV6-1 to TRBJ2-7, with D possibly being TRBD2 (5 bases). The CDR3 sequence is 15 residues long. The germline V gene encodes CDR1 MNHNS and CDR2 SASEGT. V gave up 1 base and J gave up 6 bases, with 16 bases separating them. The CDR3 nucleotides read TGTGCCAGCAGTGAAGTCTGGCGGGCCTCCGTCGAGCAGTACTTC. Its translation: CASSEVWRASVEQYF.

The chain's CDR3 is CASSPFSGSSYNEQFF. In DNA, the CDR3 is TGTGCCAGCTCACCATTCAGCGGGAGCTCCTACAATGAGCAGTTCTTC. The J gene is TRBJ2-1, the V gene TRBV18; 8 nucleotides match TRBD2. CDR3 length: 16 residues. Trimming removed 2 bases from V and 0 bases from J; junction bases left unmatched: 3. Germline CDR1 KGHSH, CDR2 LQKENI.

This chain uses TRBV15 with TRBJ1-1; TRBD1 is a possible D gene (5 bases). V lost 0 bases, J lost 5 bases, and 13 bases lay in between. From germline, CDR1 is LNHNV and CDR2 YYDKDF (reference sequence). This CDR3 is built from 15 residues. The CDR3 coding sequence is TGTGCCACCAGCAGAGATGGAGGGGTCCGAACTGAAGCTTTCTTT. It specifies CATSRDGGVRTEAFF.

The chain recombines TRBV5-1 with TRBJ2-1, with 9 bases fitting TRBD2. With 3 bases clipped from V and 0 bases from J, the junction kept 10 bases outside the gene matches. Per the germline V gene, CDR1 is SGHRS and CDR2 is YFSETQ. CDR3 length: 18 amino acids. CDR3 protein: CASSSPAGTSLSYNEQFF. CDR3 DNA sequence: TGCGCCAGCAGCTCACCAGCCGGGACTAGCCTCTCCTACAATGAGCAGTTCTTC.

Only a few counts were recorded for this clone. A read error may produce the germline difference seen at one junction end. CDR3 sequence: CASSQGWGESAEAFF. In DNA form, the CDR3 reads TGCGCCAGCAGCCAGGGATGGGGTGAATCTGCTGAAGCTTTCTTT. This chain links TRBV5-4 with TRBJ1-1; the D gene is possibly TRBD1 (5 bases). The CDR3 loop spans 15 amino acids. CDR1 SGHNT and CDR2 YYREEE come from the germline V gene (reference sequence).

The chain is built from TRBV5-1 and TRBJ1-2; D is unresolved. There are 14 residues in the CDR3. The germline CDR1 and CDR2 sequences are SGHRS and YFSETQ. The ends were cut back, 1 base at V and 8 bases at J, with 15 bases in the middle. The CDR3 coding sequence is TGCGCCAGCAGCTTGTATGCGGCCTCGGAGGGCTACACCTTC. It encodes CASSLYAASEGYTF.

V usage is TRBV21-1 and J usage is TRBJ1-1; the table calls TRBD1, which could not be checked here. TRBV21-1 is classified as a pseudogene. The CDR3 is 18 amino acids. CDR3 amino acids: CASSKPHRRDRGNTEAFF. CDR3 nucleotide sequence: TGTGCCAGCAGCAAACCCCACAGGCGAGACAGGGGCAACACTGAAGCTTTCTTT.

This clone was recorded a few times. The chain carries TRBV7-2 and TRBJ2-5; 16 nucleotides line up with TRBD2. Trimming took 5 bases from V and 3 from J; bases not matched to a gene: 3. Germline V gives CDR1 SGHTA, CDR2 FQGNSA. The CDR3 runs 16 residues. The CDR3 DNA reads TGTGCCAGCAGCCGGGGACTAGCGGGGGGGGAAGAGACCCAGTACTTC. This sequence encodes CASSRGLAGGEETQYF.

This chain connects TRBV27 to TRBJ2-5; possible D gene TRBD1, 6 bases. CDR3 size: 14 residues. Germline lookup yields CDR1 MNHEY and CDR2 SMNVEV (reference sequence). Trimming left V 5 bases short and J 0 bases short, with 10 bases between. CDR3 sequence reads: CASSRWTDQETQYF. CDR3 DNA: TGTGCCAGCAGTCGATGGACAGACCAAGAGACCCAGTACTTC.

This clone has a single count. In DNA, the CDR3 is TGTGCCAGCAGCGGTCAAGGCAGGGTAGACTATGGCTACACCTTC. Protein: CASSGQGRVDYGYTF. The rearrangement joins TRBV7-9 to TRBJ1-2; perhaps TRBD1 as D (5 bases). Germline V CDR1 and CDR2: SEHNR, FQNEAQ (reference sequence). Trimming shortened V by 5 bases and J by 3 bases, and 16 bases separated the two germline ends. CDR3 length equals 15 residues.

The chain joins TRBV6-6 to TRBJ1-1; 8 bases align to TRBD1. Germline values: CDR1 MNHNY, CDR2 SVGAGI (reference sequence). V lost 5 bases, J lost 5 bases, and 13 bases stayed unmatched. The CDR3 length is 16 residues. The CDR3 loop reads CASSGRQGRLWTEAFF. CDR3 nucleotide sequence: TGTGCCAGCAGTGGGCGACAGGGGAGGTTATGGACTGAAGCTTTCTTT.

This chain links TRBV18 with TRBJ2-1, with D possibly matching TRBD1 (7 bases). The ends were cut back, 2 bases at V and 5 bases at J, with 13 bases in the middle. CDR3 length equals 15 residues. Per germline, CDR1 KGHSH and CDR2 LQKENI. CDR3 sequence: CASSPFTGEDNEQFF. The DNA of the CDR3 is TGTGCCAGCTCACCATTCACAGGGGAGGACAATGAGCAGTTCTTC.

For the CDR3, the DNA is TGTGCCAGTAGTAACAGGGGGCAAGGAAACTATGGCTACACCTTC. It translates to CASSNRGQGNYGYTF. The chain employs TRBV19 and TRBJ1-2; 9 bases line up with TRBD1. The V segment lost 4 bases and the J segment 2 bases; nucleotides outside the gene matches: 5. Germline V gene lookup returns CDR1 LNHDA and CDR2 SQIVND (reference sequence). This CDR3 has 15 amino acids. Full variable domain (outside the CDR3, taken from reference TRBV19 and TRBJ1-2): DGGITQSPKYLFRKEGQNVTLSCEQNLNHDAMYWYRQDPGQGLRLIYYSQIVNDFQKGDIAEGYSVSREKKESFPLTVTSAQKNPTAFYLCASSNRGQGNYGYTFGSGTRLTVV.